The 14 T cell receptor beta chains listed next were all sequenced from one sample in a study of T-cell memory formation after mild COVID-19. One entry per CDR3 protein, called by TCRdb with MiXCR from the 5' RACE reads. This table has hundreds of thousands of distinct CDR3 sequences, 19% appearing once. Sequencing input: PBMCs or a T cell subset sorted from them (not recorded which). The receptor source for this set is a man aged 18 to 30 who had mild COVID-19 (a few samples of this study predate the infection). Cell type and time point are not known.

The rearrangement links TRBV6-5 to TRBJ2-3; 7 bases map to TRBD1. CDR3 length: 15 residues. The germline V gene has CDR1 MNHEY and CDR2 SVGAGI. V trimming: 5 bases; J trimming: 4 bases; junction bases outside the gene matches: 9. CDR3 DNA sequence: TGTGCCAGCAGTCAGACAGGGACCCTCGCAGATACGCAGTATTTT. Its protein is CASSQTGTLADTQYF.

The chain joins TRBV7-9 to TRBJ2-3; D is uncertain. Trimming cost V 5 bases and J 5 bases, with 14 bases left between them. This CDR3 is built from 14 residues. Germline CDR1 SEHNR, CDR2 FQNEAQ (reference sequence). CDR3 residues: CASSPRGRGDTQYF. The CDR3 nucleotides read TGTGCCAGCAGCCCTCGAGGCAGAGGAGATACGCAGTATTTT.

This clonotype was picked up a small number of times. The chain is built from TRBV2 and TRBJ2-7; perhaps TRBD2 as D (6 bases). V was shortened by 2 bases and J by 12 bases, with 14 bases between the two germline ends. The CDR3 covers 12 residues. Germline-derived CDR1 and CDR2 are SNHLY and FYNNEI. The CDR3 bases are TGTGCCAGCAGTGAACGCTCCGGGACTGGGTACGTC. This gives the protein CASSERSGTGYV.

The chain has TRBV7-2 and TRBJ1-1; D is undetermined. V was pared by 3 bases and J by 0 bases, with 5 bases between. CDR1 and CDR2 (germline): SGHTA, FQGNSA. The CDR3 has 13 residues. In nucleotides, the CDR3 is TGTGCCAGCAGCTTTCGAATGAACACTGAAGCTTTCTTT. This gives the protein CASSFRMNTEAFF.

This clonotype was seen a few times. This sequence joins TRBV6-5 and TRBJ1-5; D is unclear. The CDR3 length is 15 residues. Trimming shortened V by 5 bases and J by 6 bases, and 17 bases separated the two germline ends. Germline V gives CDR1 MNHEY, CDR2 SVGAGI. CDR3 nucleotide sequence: TGTGCCAGCAGTCCCCGGGCCAGGAGGACTCAGCCCCAGCATTTT. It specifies CASSPRARRTQPQHF.

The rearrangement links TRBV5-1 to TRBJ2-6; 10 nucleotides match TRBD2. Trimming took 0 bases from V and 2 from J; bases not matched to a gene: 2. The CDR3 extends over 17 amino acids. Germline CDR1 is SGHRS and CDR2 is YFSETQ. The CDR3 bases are TGCGCCAGCAGCTTGGCACTAGCGGGGACTGGGGCCAACGTCCTGACTTTC. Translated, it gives CASSLALAGTGANVLTF.

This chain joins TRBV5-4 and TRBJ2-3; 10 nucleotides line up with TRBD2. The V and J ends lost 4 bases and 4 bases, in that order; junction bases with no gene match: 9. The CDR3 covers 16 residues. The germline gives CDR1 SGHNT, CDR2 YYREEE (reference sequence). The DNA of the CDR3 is TGTGCCAGCAGCGCCTATAGCGGGGGGTTCGCAGATACGCAGTATTTT. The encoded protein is CASSAYSGGFADTQYF.

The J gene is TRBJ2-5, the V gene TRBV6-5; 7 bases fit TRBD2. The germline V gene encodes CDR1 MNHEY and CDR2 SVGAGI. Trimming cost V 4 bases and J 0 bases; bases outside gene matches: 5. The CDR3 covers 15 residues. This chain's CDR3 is CASSFLAAYQETQYF. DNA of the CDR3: TGTGCCAGCAGTTTCCTAGCGGCGTACCAAGAGACCCAGTACTTC.

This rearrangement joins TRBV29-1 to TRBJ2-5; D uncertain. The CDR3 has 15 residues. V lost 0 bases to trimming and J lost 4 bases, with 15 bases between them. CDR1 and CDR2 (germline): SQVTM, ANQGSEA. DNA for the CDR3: TGCAGCGTTGAAGATCGGGCAGCCGAAGGAGAGACCCAGTACTTC. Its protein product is CSVEDRAAEGETQYF.

This CDR3 reads CASSQVRGDTQYF. DNA for the CDR3: TGCGCCAGCAGCCAAGTAAGGGGCGATACGCAGTATTTT. The chain has TRBV4-1 and TRBJ2-3, with D possibly being TRBD1 (5 bases). The CDR3 has 13 amino acids. CDR1 MGHRA and CDR2 YSYEKL come from the germline V gene. The ends were cut back, 1 base at V and 6 bases at J, with 8 bases in the middle.

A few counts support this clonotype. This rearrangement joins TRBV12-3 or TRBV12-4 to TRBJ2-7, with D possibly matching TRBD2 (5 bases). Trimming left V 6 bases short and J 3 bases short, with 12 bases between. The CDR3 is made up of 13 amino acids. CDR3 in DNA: TGTGCCAGCAGCGGTCTAGCTTTCTACGAGCAGTACTTC. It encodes CASSGLAFYEQYF.

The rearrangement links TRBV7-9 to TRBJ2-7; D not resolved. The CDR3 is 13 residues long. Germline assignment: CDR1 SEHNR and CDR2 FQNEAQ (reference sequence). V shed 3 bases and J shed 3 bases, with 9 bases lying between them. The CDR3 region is CASSLGGFYEQYV. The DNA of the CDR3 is TGTGCCAGCAGCTTGGGCGGATTCTACGAGCAGTACGTC.

This chain's CDR3 is CASSPPGTSGEQFF. In nucleotides, the CDR3 is TGTGCCAGCTCACCTCCCGGGACTTCCGGGGAGCAGTTCTTC. The chain links TRBV18 to TRBJ2-1; a weak D match, TRBD2 (6 bases). This CDR3 region has 14 residues. The V gene lost 3 bases and the J gene lost 10 bases, with 16 bases spanning the gap. CDR1 and CDR2 (germline): KGHSH, LQKENI. Full variable domain (missing parts from reference TRBV18 and TRBJ2-1): NAGVMQNPRHLVRRRGQEARLRCSPMKGHSHVYWYRQLPEEGLKFMVYLQKENIIDESGMPKERFSAEFPKEGPSILRIQQVVRGDSAAYFCASSPPGTSGEQFFGPGTRLTVL.

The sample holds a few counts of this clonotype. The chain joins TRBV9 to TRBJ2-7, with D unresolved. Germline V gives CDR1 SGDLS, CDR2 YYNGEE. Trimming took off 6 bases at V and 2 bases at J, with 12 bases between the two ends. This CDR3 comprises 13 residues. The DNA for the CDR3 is TGTGCCAGCATCGCCGGTGGCCCCTACGAGCAGTACGTC. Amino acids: CASIAGGPYEQYV.